Shown below are 21 T cell receptor beta chains from a single sample sequenced in a study of T cell responses to AZD1222 COVID-19 vaccine. Sequencing was performed with immunoSEQ multiplex PCR; in TCRdb, only in-frame clones are kept and a portion is missing. Here the sample spans 110,000 to 150,000 clones, 80% to 95% being singletons. The sample here was peripheral blood, taken on day 0 of AZD1222 vaccination. Every receptor here comes from an adult in good health.

The rearrangement links TRBV9 to TRBJ2-1; D may be TRBD1 (5 bases). Between the trimmed V and J ends, which lost 2 bases and 5 bases, there was a span of 14 bases. Germline CDR1 and CDR2: SGDLS and YYNGEE. This CDR3 has 15 residues. CDR3 nucleotides: TGTGCCAGCAGCGTCGGGCAGGGTTTCAACAATGAGCAGTTCTTC. Translating gives CASSVGQGFNNEQFF.

The V gene is TRBV21-1, the J gene TRBJ1-1. TRBV21-1 represents a pseudogene. This CDR3 comprises 17 residues. CDR3 bases: TGTGCCAGCAGCAACCTCTCCTCCGGCCGCGCGAACACTGAAGCTTTCTTT. Its translation is CASSNLSSGRANTEAFF.

For this clone: This specimen includes other DNA sequences encoding the same CDR3. The V and J genes are TRBV11-2 and TRBJ1-1; no clear D gene. Trimming removed 1 base from V and 8 bases from J, with 8 bases in between. The CDR3 totals 12 residues. The germline gives CDR1 SGHAT, CDR2 FQNNGV. The CDR3 loop is CASSLAGPEAFF. The CDR3 DNA follows: TGTGCCAGCAGCTTAGCCGGACCGGAAGCTTTCTTT.

This clone was picked up a small number of times. CDR3 sequence reads: CASSPGSGTVNNSPLHF. DNA of the CDR3: TGCGCCAGCAGCCCCGGATCGGGGACAGTAAATAATTCACCCCTCCACTTT. V usage is TRBV5-1 and J usage is TRBJ1-6; TRBD1 agrees at 7 bases. The CDR3 runs to 17 residues. Germline V lookup: CDR1 SGHRS, CDR2 YFSETQ. V shed 4 bases, J shed 5 bases, and the junction held 12 bases outside the gene matches.

V is TRBV3-1 (or the pseudogene TRBV3-2) and J is TRBJ2-5; D might be TRBD1 or TRBD2, each matching 5 bases. V lost 8 bases, J lost 1 base, and 11 bases lay in between. CDR3 length: 13 residues. The germline V gene has CDR1 LGHDT and CDR2 YNNKEL (reference sequence). The CDR3 region is CASFRDGQETQYF. CDR3 coding DNA: TGTGCCAGCTTCCGGGACGGCCAAGAGACCCAGTACTTC.

The chain employs TRBV5-1 and TRBJ2-2; 7 bases are a match to TRBD2. Looked up from germline, CDR1 is SGHRS and CDR2 is YFSETQ. V lost 4 bases and J lost 6; bases outside the gene matches: 9. This CDR3 is 15 amino acids long. The DNA of the CDR3 is TGCGCCAGCAGCCCCCAGCCTGCGGGAGCCGGGGAGCTGTTTTTT. It yields the protein CASSPQPAGAGELFF.

The chain employs TRBV30 and TRBJ1-1; possible D gene TRBD1, 6 bases. The CDR3 covers 11 residues. Germline V lookup: CDR1 GTSNPN, CDR2 SVGIG (reference sequence). V shed 7 bases and J shed 4 bases, with 10 bases lying between them. CDR3 DNA sequence: TGTGCCTTCCAAGGGGGCACTGAAGCTTTCTTT. Protein sequence: CAFQGGTEAFF.

V and J are TRBV19 and TRBJ2-7; 8 nucleotides line up with TRBD2. The germline V gene encodes CDR1 LNHDA and CDR2 SQIVND (reference sequence). Unmatched junction bases numbered 9, after V lost 0 bases and J lost 5 bases. The CDR3 totals 16 residues. DNA of the CDR3: TGTGCCAGTAGTATAGATGGTCGGCTAGCGGGCCACGAGCAGTACTTC. Translation: CASSIDGRLAGHEQYF.

The V call is TRBV6-5, the J call TRBJ2-7; D is unresolved. V shed 3 bases and J shed 5 bases, with 11 bases lying between them. CDR1 and CDR2 from the germline V gene are MNHEY and SVGAGI. This CDR3 has 13 residues. This chain's CDR3 is CASSYRPTNEQYF. The CDR3 bases are TGTGCCAGCAGTTATCGGCCCACAAACGAGCAGTACTTC.

This clone was recorded once. V gene TRBV14 combines with J gene TRBJ2-6; D unresolved. This CDR3 spans 13 amino acids. The V gene lost 5 bases and the J gene lost 0 bases, with 2 bases spanning the gap. The V gene's germline CDR1 is SGHDN and CDR2 FVKESK. Written as DNA, the CDR3 is TGTGCCAGCAGCAACTCTGGGGCCAACGTCCTGACTTTC. This sequence encodes CASSNSGANVLTF.

This chain joins TRBV7-3 and TRBJ2-1, with D hard to call. This CDR3 is 15 amino acids long. V lost 4 bases to trimming and J lost 0 bases, with 10 bases between them. Per the germline V gene, CDR1 is SGHTA and CDR2 is FQGTGA. This CDR3 is CASSYAASSYNEQFF. The CDR3 nucleotides are TGTGCCAGCAGCTACGCGGCAAGCTCCTACAATGAGCAGTTCTTC.

This chain connects TRBV10-3 to TRBJ2-2, with 8 bases that match TRBD1. In germline, CDR1 is ENHRY, CDR2 SYGVKD. The CDR3 covers 13 residues. V trimming: 4 bases; J trimming: 7 bases; junction bases outside the gene matches: 2. CDR3 loop: CAISAGGFGELFF. As DNA, the CDR3 is TGTGCCATCAGTGCAGGGGGCTTCGGGGAGCTGTTTTTT.

The chain couples TRBV11-1 to TRBJ1-3, with TRBD1 as a possible D gene (5 bases). The CDR3 runs 14 residues. The ends were cut back, 4 bases at V and 4 bases at J, with 11 bases in the middle. CDR1 SGHAT and CDR2 FQDESV come from the germline V gene (reference sequence). CDR3 bases: TGTGCCAGCAGCTCCAGGGTCGGAGGAAACACCATATATTTT. Its translation is CASSSRVGGNTIYF.

V is TRBV29-1 and J is TRBJ1-5; D not certain. CDR3 size: 13 residues. Trimming stripped 7 bases from V and 2 bases from J, with 12 bases between. CDR1 is SQVTM and CDR2 is ANQGSEA in the germline V gene. CDR3: CSASDGGNQPQHF. CDR3 nucleotides: TGCAGCGCCTCGGACGGAGGCAATCAGCCCCAGCATTTT. Using reference TRBV29-1 and TRBJ1-5 for the parts outside the CDR3, the full variable domain is SAVISQKPSRDICQRGTSLTIQCQVDSQVTMMFWYRQQPGQSLTLIATANQGSEATYESGFVIDKFPISRPNLTFSTLTVSNMSPEDSSIYLCSASDGGNQPQHFGDGTRLSIL.

J is TRBJ2-3 and V is TRBV24-1; 10 bases line up with TRBD2. J gave up 2 bases and V 3 bases, and 7 bases lay outside the gene matches. Germline V gives CDR1 KGHDR, CDR2 SFDVKD. This CDR3 has 17 residues. The CDR3 spells CATSDGVTSGYTDTQYF. For the CDR3, the DNA is TGTGCCACCAGTGATGGTGTGACTAGCGGGTACACAGATACGCAGTATTTT.

The V and J genes are TRBV10-3 and TRBJ2-5; 9 nucleotides match TRBD2. This CDR3 is 18 amino acids long. Trimming removed 6 bases from V and 1 base from J; junction bases left unmatched: 15. Looked up from germline, CDR1 is ENHRY and CDR2 is SYGVKD. The CDR3 DNA reads as TGTGCCATCAGCCTCGGTAGTAGCGGGAGTGGGTCCCAAGAGACCCAGTACTTC. It is translated as CAISLGSSGSGSQETQYF.

The chain couples TRBV5-5 to TRBJ2-7; D assignment may be TRBD1 or TRBD2 (7 bases each). The CDR3 totals 14 residues. Germline CDR1 and CDR2: SGHKS and YYEKEE (reference sequence). V lost 6 bases and J 0 bases, leaving 13 bases between the germline ends. Written as DNA, the CDR3 is TGTGCCAGCACTAGGGAGGGGGCCTCCTACGAGCAGTACTTC. It translates to CASTREGASYEQYF. The full variable domain, its missing parts supplied by reference TRBV5-5 and TRBJ2-7, is DAGVTQSPTHLIKTRGQQVTLRCSPISGHKSVSWYQQVLGQGPQFIFQYYEKEERGRGNFPDRFSARQFPNYSSELNVNALLLGDSALYLCASTREGASYEQYFGPGTRLTVT.

This clone was counted once. V usage is TRBV10-2 and J usage is TRBJ2-7; D gene uncertain. V was cut by 2 bases and J by 4 bases, with 12 bases left in between. Germline CDR1 reads WSHSY; CDR2 reads SAAADI. The CDR3 consists of 14 residues. The CDR3 protein is CASSERVLPYEQYF. The CDR3 bases are TGCGCCAGCAGTGAGCGAGTTCTACCGTACGAGCAGTACTTC.

CDR3 in DNA: TGTGCCAGTAGTAGGAGCCTCTATGGCTACACCTTC. It codes for CASSRSLYGYTF. This rearrangement joins TRBV19 to TRBJ1-2, with D hard to call. V was shortened by 4 bases and J by 4 bases, with 7 bases between the two germline ends. CDR1 and CDR2 from the germline V gene are LNHDA and SQIVND (reference sequence). This CDR3 is 12 amino acids long. Variable domain in full (rest from reference TRBV19 and TRBJ1-2): DGGITQSPKYLFRKEGQNVTLSCEQNLNHDAMYWYRQDPGQGLRLIYYSQIVNDFQKGDIAEGYSVSREKKESFPLTVTSAQKNPTAFYLCASSRSLYGYTFGSGTRLTVV.

The chain links TRBV7-2 to TRBJ1-1; D gene uncertain. Germline lookup yields CDR1 SGHTA and CDR2 FQGNSA. This CDR3 spans 14 amino acids. Trimming shortened V by 1 base and J by 1 base, and 7 bases separated the two germline ends. This chain's CDR3 is CASSLGPANTEAFF. In DNA form, the CDR3 reads TGTGCCAGCAGCTTAGGACCAGCGAACACTGAAGCTTTCTTT.

On this clone itself: At one end the junction does not follow the germline gene, possibly because of a read error. This chain uses TRBV2 with TRBJ2-1; 8 bases agree with TRBD1. The germline V gene encodes CDR1 SNHLY and CDR2 FYNNEI. The CDR3 sequence is 16 residues long. DNA for the CDR3: TGTGCCAGCAGAGAAGATAGGACAGGGCCCTACAATGAGCAGTTCTTC. Protein: CASREDRTGPYNEQFF.